The T cell receptor beta chain described here comes from a study of blood T cell repertoires in COVID-19. Whole-study context: The study drew acute and convalescent COVID-19 samples from the United States, Italy and Spain. PBMCs, B-cell-depleted T cells, or T cells provided the cDNA or gDNA that made up the material.

How the authors handled the data: Nucleated cell number was recorded as an estimate derived from reference gene primer amplification. TCRdb's copy holds only in-frame clones and misses some; the assay was immunoSEQ multiplex PCR. V and J calls and clone size are copied from that table; D and trimming were computed from the DNA. In the table there are 240,000 or so clones, roughly 88% of which are singletons. Germline V lookup: CDR1 LNHDA, CDR2 SQIVND (reference sequence). The CDR3 length is 12 residues. Trimming left V 3 bases short and J 6 bases short, with 6 bases between. This TCR was recovered from a woman aged 25 to 39 with acute or convalescent COVID-19. The genes are TRBV19 and TRBJ1-5; D perhaps matches TRBD1 (6 bases). The sample consisted of peripheral blood. CDR3 region: CASSMGAQPQHF. CDR3 bases: TGTGCCAGTAGTATGGGGGCTCAGCCCCAGCATTTT. Variable domain in full (rest from reference TRBV19 and TRBJ1-5): DGGITQSPKYLFRKEGQNVTLSCEQNLNHDAMYWYRQDPGQGLRLIYYSQIVNDFQKGDIAEGYSVSREKKESFPLTVTSAQKNPTAFYLCASSMGAQPQHFGDGTRLSIL.